This T cell receptor (beta chain) was retrieved from a study of beta chain features in type 1 diabetes. The study's findings and limits: A greater similarity of naive, central memory and Treg TCRB repertoires was seen among patients than among healthy donors. Cells with high TCR expression could be over-represented by cDNA sequencing. The study found moderately but significantly shorter TCRB CDR3s in all four CD4+ subsets of Type 1 diabetes patients. A potential influence of HLA type upon TCRB rearrangement remained unresolved herein.

Details on this clone: The antigen remains unidentified.

Each of the CD4+ naive, central memory, regulatory and stem cell-like memory populations was sorted via CD45RO/CCR7/CD25/CD127/CD95/CD27. V was cut by 2 bases and J by 5 bases, with 9 bases left in between. From germline, CDR1 is SQVTM and CDR2 ANQGSEA. This CDR3 contains 12 residues. Expressed TCRB transcripts were sequenced because the entire RNA isolate underwent reverse transcription. Sequenced by immunoSEQ multiplex PCR; TCRdb stores in-frame clones only, minus some. Altogether 150,000 to 200,000 clones are present, about 63% being singletons, with the ten largest covering roughly 0.089%. The chain employs TRBV29-1 and TRBJ2-5; D is uncertain. The sample comprised naive CD4+ T cells from blood. The source of this sequence is a man between 25 and 39 years old with type 1 diabetes. For the CDR3, the DNA is TGCAGCGTTGAACGGCTCGGGGAGACCCAGTACTTC. It yields the protein CSVERLGETQYF. Full variable domain (outside the CDR3, taken from reference TRBV29-1 and TRBJ2-5): SAVISQKPSRDICQRGTSLTIQCQVDSQVTMMFWYRQQPGQSLTLIATANQGSEATYESGFVIDKFPISRPNLTFSTLTVSNMSPEDSSIYLCSVERLGETQYFGPGTRLLVL.